The present T cell receptor beta chain was sequenced within a study of long-term antiretroviral therapy in people with HIV. Study overall: When the earliest samples were collected, ART was typically delayed until CD4 counts fell. Study-wide results and caveats: After ART, diversity increased yet remained lower than transplant donor controls. Clonal populations expanded prior to ART predominated within the repertoire at all time points. Spans of CDR3 length were tighter for HIV repertoires than for controls.

A remark on this clone: Its specificity is unknown.

The CDR3 covers 15 residues. The V and J ends lost 3 bases and 2 bases, in that order; junction bases with no gene match: 6. Per the germline V gene, CDR1 is SGHRS and CDR2 is YFSETQ. The authors ran the immunoSEQ assay, v3.0, at survey level. This table comes from immunoSEQ multiplex PCR, and its TCRdb copy is limited to in-frame clones, with some not included. The sample has about 23,000 clones; around nine tenths are singletons. The sample was unsorted PBMCs, taken 0.6 years after starting antiretroviral therapy. The chain combines TRBV5-1 with TRBJ2-5; 8 bases line up with TRBD1. The clonotype comes from a man in his sixties with HIV. This CDR3 reads CASSSTGTGQETQYF. In DNA, the CDR3 is TGCGCCAGCAGCTCCACCGGGACAGGACAAGAGACCCAGTACTTC.